The present T cell receptor beta chain was sequenced within a study of T cell responses to AZD1222 COVID-19 vaccine. Deletions cut 6 bases from V and 4 bases from J, with 12 bases between. This CDR3 spans 13 amino acids. Germline CDR1 reads MDHEN; CDR2 reads SYDVKM. Sequencing used immunoSEQ multiplex PCR; TCRdb keeps in-frame clones, though not all of them. The table shows about 270,000 clones, with approximately 94% occurring only once. Both about-4-week and about-12-week second-dose recipients were combined. The input for sequencing was peripheral blood, taken 28 days after the second AZD1222 dose. This receptor was identified in an adult who received the AZD1222 COVID-19 vaccine. This chain joins TRBV28 and TRBJ1-2; no clear D. The CDR3 reads CASSPAGRYGYTF. The CDR3 coding sequence is TGTGCCAGCAGCCCCGCCGGACGCTATGGCTACACCTTC.